The clone carrying this T cell receptor beta chain was seen only a few times. The entry originates in a study of identical twins. The CDR3 spans 14 residues. V lost 6 bases to trimming and J lost 12 bases, with 22 bases between them. Germline-derived CDR1 and CDR2 are SGHRS and YFSETQ. TCRdb called the 5' RACE reads again in MiXCR, with one record for every CDR3 protein. The sample records some 730,000 distinct CDR3 sequences, around a sixth being singletons. A further study also used this sample, focusing on T cells expressing NK-cell markers. This second report adds: It was sorted CD3+CD56+NKG2C+, CD3+CD56+NKG2C- and CD3+CD56-NKG2C+ T cells that supplied the TCR beta repertoires.

Sequencing was done on a sample of PBMCs. This TCR came from a woman under 30 in good health. The genes are TRBV5-1 and TRBJ2-1, with D perhaps matching TRBD1 or TRBD2 (5 bases each). The CDR3 spells CASTWGDSYQGQFF. CDR3 coding DNA: TGCGCCAGCACCTGGGGAGACAGTTATCAAGGGCAGTTCTTC.